Each of the 5 T cell receptor beta chains below was sequenced from the same sample in a study of PD-L1 blockade in urothelial cancer. As to time point: pretreatment peripheral blood. Assay: immunoSEQ multiplex PCR; the TCRdb copy retains only in-frame clones and omits some. The sample lists roughly 130,000 clones, 84% seen once, with 2.5% to 4% in the top ten. The sequencing used PBMCs, collected around atezolizumab (anti-PD-L1) treatment. These receptors originate from a middle-aged man with urothelial cancer.

V gene TRBV9 combines with J gene TRBJ1-3, with a weak D call TRBD1 (6 bases). From germline, CDR1 is SGDLS and CDR2 YYNGEE. The CDR3 loop spans 14 amino acids. Deletions cut 3 bases from V and 7 bases from J, with 14 bases between. In DNA form, the CDR3 reads TGTGCCAGCAGCGCCGGGACAATCGGTAACACCATATATTTT. Its translation: CASSAGTIGNTIYF.

V is TRBV5-1 and J is TRBJ1-3; TRBD1 aligns across 11 bases. The length of the CDR3 is 16 residues. Trimming removed 0 bases from V and 4 bases from J; junction bases left unmatched: 3. Germline CDR1 SGHRS, CDR2 YFSETQ. In DNA, the CDR3 is TGCGCCAGCAGCTTGGGGACAGGGGGCGGCGGAAACACCATATATTTT. This gives the protein CASSLGTGGGGNTIYF.

The chain has TRBV5-6 and TRBJ2-7; D is perhaps TRBD1 (6 bases). The germline V gene encodes CDR1 SGHDT and CDR2 YYEEEE. V was pared by 4 bases and J by 0 bases, with 11 bases between. The CDR3 consists of 14 residues. CDR3 sequence: CASSRDTRSYEQYF. In DNA form, the CDR3 reads TGTGCCAGCAGCCGGGACACGCGCTCCTACGAGCAGTACTTC.

This clone was counted once. This CDR3 is CATSREQGGTEAFF. In DNA form, the CDR3 reads TGTGCCACCAGCAGAGAACAAGGGGGCACTGAAGCTTTCTTT. The V call is TRBV15, the J call TRBJ1-1; D might be TRBD1 (6 bases). The CDR3 has 14 amino acids. Germline-derived CDR1 and CDR2 are LNHNV and YYDKDF (reference sequence). Between the trimmed V and J ends, which lost 0 bases and 4 bases, there was a span of 9 bases.

V usage is TRBV19 and J usage is TRBJ1-6; possible D gene TRBD1, 5 bases. V was shortened by 4 bases and J by 5 bases, with 9 bases between the two germline ends. Germline V CDR1 and CDR2: LNHDA, SQIVND (reference sequence). This CDR3 has 14 residues. The CDR3 coding sequence is TGTGCCAGTAGTACGACAGTAGATAATTCACCCCTCCACTTT. Protein: CASSTTVDNSPLHF.